In this sample, the clone carrying this TCR beta chain turned up a few times. This CDR3 has 14 residues. The germline gives CDR1 LGHDT, CDR2 YNNKEL (reference sequence). Trimming took 1 base from V and 7 from J; bases not matched to a gene: 3. This sample stems from a study of blood T cell repertoires in COVID-19. On the study more broadly: The samples span acute and convalescent COVID-19 from the United States, Italy and Spain.

Here immunoSEQ multiplex PCR was the method, and the copy in TCRdb shows in-frame clones only, minus some. The table has about 120,000 clones, roughly 74% seen once. The TCR sequence derives from a man aged 55 to 70 with acute or convalescent COVID-19. V is TRBV3-1 (or the pseudogene TRBV3-2) and J is TRBJ2-7, with 11 bases aligning to TRBD2. Sequencing was performed on peripheral blood. The CDR3 DNA follows: TGTGCCAGCAGCCAAGCTAGCGGGGGGAGAGAGCAGTACTTC. It yields the protein CASSQASGGREQYF.